This TCR beta chain was identified during a study of shared clonotypes between healthy human individuals. Study overall: Donors consisted of two women and a few men between 18 and 49.

Produced via immunoSEQ multiplex PCR; TCRdb's table is partial and in-frame only. The sample records roughly 380,000 clones, about 96% being singletons. Germline CDR1 and CDR2: LNHDA and SQIVND (reference sequence). V lost 0 bases, J lost 6 bases, and 15 bases lay in between. This CDR3 is built from 15 residues. J is TRBJ2-7 and V is TRBV19; D remains ambiguous. Sequenced material: memory CD8+ T cells sorted from blood. As for subset: CD45RO+ cells pooled with CCR7-negative TemRA cells. The receptor was isolated from a man between 25 and 39 years old in good health. In DNA, the CDR3 is TGTGCCAGTAGTATAGATTACCCCTTCCGTGGCGAGCAGTACTTC. Protein: CASSIDYPFRGEQYF.